Below are 11 T cell receptor beta chains sequenced from a single sample in a study of cytotoxic CD8 clonotypes in ibrutinib-treated CLL. Assay: immunoSEQ multiplex PCR; the TCRdb copy retains only in-frame clones and omits some. Here the sample spans some 50,000 clones, 50% to 65% being singletons. The sample in question was PBMCs, obtained after 24 months of ibrutinib treatment. These receptors originate from a human donor with chronic lymphocytic leukemia.

The chain uses TRBV7-9 and TRBJ2-3; D unclear. Looked up from germline, CDR1 is SEHNR and CDR2 is FQNEAQ (reference sequence). V lost 6 bases to trimming and J lost 0 bases, with 13 bases between them. The CDR3 is made up of 15 amino acids. CDR3 in amino acids: CASSIAVGSTDTQYF. In nucleotides, the CDR3 is TGTGCCAGCAGTATCGCGGTCGGGAGCACAGATACGCAGTATTTT.

This clone came up many times. The chain links TRBV6-5 to TRBJ1-2; 10 bases align to TRBD1. The V gene's germline CDR1 is MNHEY and CDR2 SVGAGI. The CDR3 covers 15 residues. Trimming removed 6 bases from V and 2 bases from J; junction bases left unmatched: 6. In DNA, the CDR3 is TGTGCCAGCAGCCCAGGGACAGGGGCGAACTATGGCTACACCTTC. This gives the protein CASSPGTGANYGYTF.

This rearrangement joins TRBV6-1 to TRBJ2-7, with 9 bases lining up with TRBD1. Per the germline V gene, CDR1 is MNHNS and CDR2 is SASEGT. The CDR3 length is 15 residues. Unmatched junction bases numbered 10, after V lost 6 bases and J lost 4 bases. Here the CDR3 reads CASRTTGTGSYEQYF. CDR3 coding DNA: TGTGCCAGCAGAACAACCGGGACAGGGTCTTACGAGCAGTACTTC.

The CDR3 spells CASEGARLDTQYF. The CDR3, as DNA: TGTGCCAGCGAAGGGGCCCGGTTGGATACGCAGTATTTT. The chain carries TRBV2 and TRBJ2-3; D might be TRBD1 (5 bases). Trimming shortened V by 8 bases and J by 6 bases, and 15 bases separated the two germline ends. This CDR3 contains 13 residues. Per the germline V gene, CDR1 is SNHLY and CDR2 is FYNNEI.

The chain uses TRBV5-1 and TRBJ2-1; a possible D gene is TRBD2 (6 bases). Trimming took off 3 bases at V and 9 bases at J, with 13 bases between the two ends. The germline CDR1 and CDR2 sequences are SGHRS and YFSETQ. The CDR3 has 13 amino acids. The CDR3 region is CASSSWPRGEQFF. DNA for the CDR3: TGCGCCAGCAGCTCATGGCCGCGGGGTGAGCAGTTCTTC.

This clone is a singleton in its sample. The chain combines TRBV29-1 with TRBJ2-1; D gene ambiguous. The ends were cut back, 6 bases at V and 8 bases at J, with 17 bases in the middle. This CDR3 contains 13 residues. In germline, CDR1 is SQVTM, CDR2 ANQGSEA. CDR3 amino acids: CSVGFGDNYEQFF. For the CDR3, the DNA is TGCAGCGTGGGGTTTGGAGACAATTATGAGCAGTTCTTC.

The chain has TRBV4-1 and TRBJ2-7; perhaps TRBD2 as D (7 bases). The CDR3 loop spans 16 amino acids. V was cut by 0 bases and J by 7 bases, with 19 bases left in between. Germline V lookup: CDR1 MGHRA, CDR2 YSYEKL. CDR3 region: CASSQEIRAGAKEQYF. CDR3 coding DNA: TGCGCCAGCAGCCAAGAGATACGCGCGGGGGCAAAAGAGCAGTACTTC.

The gene calls are TRBV19 and TRBJ2-3, with a possible D match to TRBD2 (6 bases). Germline lookup yields CDR1 LNHDA and CDR2 SQIVND (reference sequence). Trimming left V 5 bases short and J 0 bases short, with 9 bases between. The CDR3 spans 14 residues. CDR3 region: CASSAGLSTDTQYF. CDR3 nucleotides: TGTGCCAGTAGTGCGGGATTGAGCACAGATACGCAGTATTTT.

V is TRBV10-3 and J is TRBJ2-2, with D possibly called TRBD1 or TRBD2 (5 bases each). The CDR3 loop spans 16 amino acids. The germline V and J ends were trimmed by 0 bases and 4 bases, with 12 bases remaining between them. Germline CDR1 reads ENHRY; CDR2 reads SYGVKD. The CDR3 DNA reads as TGTGCCATCAGTGAGTCTACAGGCGAGGGCACCGGGGAGCTGTTTTTT. This translates into CAISESTGEGTGELFF.

The chain has TRBV5-1 and TRBJ2-3; TRBD1 aligns across 9 bases. Losses at the gene ends were 0 bases for V and 4 bases for J; bases not matched to a gene: 12. Germline V gene sequence: CDR1 SGHRS, CDR2 YFSETQ. The CDR3 has 18 residues. DNA for the CDR3: TGCGCCAGCAGCTTGGGGTCAACAGGGGGCCCGAGGCCAGATACGCAGTATTTT. Protein: CASSLGSTGGPRPDTQYF.

This clone was counted a single time. The germline gene is not matched at one end of the junction; a read error may be the cause. The chain recombines TRBV2 with TRBJ1-5; D may be TRBD1 (6 bases). CDR3 length: 13 amino acids. CDR1 is SNHLY, CDR2 FYNNEI, per germline. The CDR3 nucleotides read TGCGCCAGCAATGGGGGCCAGGGTCAGCCCCAGCATTTT. It specifies CASNGGQGQPQHF.